One and the same sample provided the 5 T cell receptor beta chains below, sequenced in a study of blood T cells in healthy people across ages. The second PCR ran roughly 6 to 11 cycles with a sample-barcoded 5' primer and J-beta primers. One entry per CDR3 protein results from TCRdb running MiXCR on the 5' RACE reads. The sample has over 600,000 distinct CDR3 sequences, 20% to 25% seen once. The sequencing sample was made of blood. These receptors were taken from a man aged 70-80 years in good health.

With regard to this clonotype: The germline gene is not matched at one end of the junction; a read error may be the cause. This chain links TRBV12-3 or TRBV12-4 with TRBJ2-2; D is possibly TRBD1 (6 bases). This CDR3 comprises 16 residues. CDR3 residues: CASSKLRTANTGELVF. In nucleotides, the CDR3 is TGTGCCAGCAGTAAACTAAGGACAGCGAACACCGGGGAGCTGGTTTTT.

To note about this clonotype: An end of the junction differs from the germline gene, which may be a read error. This chain links TRBV24-1 with TRBJ2-1; TRBD1 matches 7 bases. This CDR3 comprises 17 residues. Germline assignment: CDR1 KGHDR and CDR2 SFDVKD. The CDR3 is CATSDSDRTSSYNEQFF. Here the CDR3 DNA reads TGTGCCACCAGCGATTCGGACAGGACAAGCTCCTACAATGAGCAGTTCTTC.

This clonotype has a count of ten or more. V is TRBV5-1 and J is TRBJ2-7; TRBD1 matches 9 bases. Germline values: CDR1 SGHRS, CDR2 YFSETQ. The CDR3 extends over 14 amino acids. V trimming: 4 bases; J trimming: 1 base; junction bases outside the gene matches: 3. CDR3 amino acids: CASSRGQGSYEQYF. CDR3 bases: TGCGCCAGCAGCCGAGGACAGGGGTCCTACGAGCAGTACTTC.

This clonotype was seen a few times. The chain recombines TRBV18 with TRBJ2-7; TRBD2 matches at 12 bases. CDR3 length: 15 amino acids. CDR1 and CDR2 from the germline V gene are KGHSH and LQKENI. V was pared by 0 bases and J by 5 bases, with 2 bases of the junction left unmatched. The CDR3 is CASSPPTSGSDEQYF. For the CDR3, the DNA is TGTGCCAGCTCACCACCGACTAGCGGGAGCGACGAGCAGTACTTC.

This clonotype was observed a handful of times. V usage is TRBV5-1 and J usage is TRBJ2-6; D uncertain. There are 16 residues in the CDR3. Germline CDR1 and CDR2: SGHRS and YFSETQ. Between the trimmed V and J ends, which lost 2 bases and 0 bases, there was a span of 9 bases. CDR3 protein: CASSFSGNSGANVLTF. The CDR3 DNA is TGCGCCAGCAGCTTTTCAGGTAACTCTGGGGCCAACGTCCTGACTTTC.